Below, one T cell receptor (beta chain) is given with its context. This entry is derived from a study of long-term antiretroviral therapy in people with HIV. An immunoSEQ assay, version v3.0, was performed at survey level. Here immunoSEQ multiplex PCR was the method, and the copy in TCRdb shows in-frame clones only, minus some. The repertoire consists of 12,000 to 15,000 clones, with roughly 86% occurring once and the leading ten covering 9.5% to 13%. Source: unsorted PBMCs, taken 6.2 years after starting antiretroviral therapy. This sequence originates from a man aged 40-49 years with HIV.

The CDR3 region is CASSVAGSGGAYEQYF. The CDR3 nucleotides read TGTGCCAGCAGCGTAGCAGGGAGCGGGGGAGCCTACGAGCAGTACTTC. The chain employs TRBV9 and TRBJ2-7, with 8 bases that match TRBD2. After removal of 0 bases from V and 2 bases from J, the junction contained 7 bases not matched to a gene. This CDR3 is built from 16 residues. Germline V gene sequence: CDR1 SGDLS, CDR2 YYNGEE.